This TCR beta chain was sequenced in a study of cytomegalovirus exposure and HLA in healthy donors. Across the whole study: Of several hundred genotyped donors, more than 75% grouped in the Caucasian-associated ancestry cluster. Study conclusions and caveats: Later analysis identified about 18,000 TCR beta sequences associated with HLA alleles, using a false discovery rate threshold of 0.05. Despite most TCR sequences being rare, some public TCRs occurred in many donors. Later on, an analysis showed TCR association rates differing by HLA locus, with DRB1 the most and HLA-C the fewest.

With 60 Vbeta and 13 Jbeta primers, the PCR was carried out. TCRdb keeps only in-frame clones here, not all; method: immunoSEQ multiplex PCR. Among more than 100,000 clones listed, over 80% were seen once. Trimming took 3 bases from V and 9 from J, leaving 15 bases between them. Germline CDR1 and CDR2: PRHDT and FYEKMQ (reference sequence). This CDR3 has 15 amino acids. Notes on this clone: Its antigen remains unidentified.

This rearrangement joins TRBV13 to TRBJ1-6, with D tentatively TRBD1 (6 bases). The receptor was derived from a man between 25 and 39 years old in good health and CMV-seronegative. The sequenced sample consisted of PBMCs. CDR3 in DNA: TGTGCCAGCAGCTTCAGGGGAGGGGGATTTTCACCCCTCCACTTT. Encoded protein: CASSFRGGGFSPLHF. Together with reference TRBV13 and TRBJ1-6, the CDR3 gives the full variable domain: AAGVIQSPRHLIKEKRETATLKCYPIPRHDTVYWYQQGPGQDPQFLISFYEKMQSDKGSIPDRFSAQQFSDYHSELNMSSLELGDSALYFCASSFRGGGFSPLHFGNGTRLTVT.